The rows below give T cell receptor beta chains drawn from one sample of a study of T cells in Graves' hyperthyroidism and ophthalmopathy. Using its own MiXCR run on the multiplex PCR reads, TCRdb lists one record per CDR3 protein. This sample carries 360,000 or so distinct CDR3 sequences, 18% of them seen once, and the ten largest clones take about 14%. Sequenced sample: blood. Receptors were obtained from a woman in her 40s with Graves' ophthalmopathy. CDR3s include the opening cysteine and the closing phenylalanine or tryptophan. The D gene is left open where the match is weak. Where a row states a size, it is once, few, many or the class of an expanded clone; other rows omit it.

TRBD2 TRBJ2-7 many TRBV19 TGTGCCAGTAGTTGGACTAGCGGAGACAACTACGAGCAGTACTTC CASSWTSGDNYEQYF
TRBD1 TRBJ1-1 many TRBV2 TGTGCCAGCCTAGGGACAGATGGGACTGAAGCTTTCTTT CASLGTDGTEAFF
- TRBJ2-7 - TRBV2 TGTGCCAGCAGTGAAGCCCAGGGCCGCGAGCAGTACTTC CASSEAQGREQYF
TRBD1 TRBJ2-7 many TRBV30 TGTGCCGCACCCTGGGGGACAGGGCCCTACGAGCAGTACTTC CAAPWGTGPYEQYF
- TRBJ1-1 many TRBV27 TGTGCCAGCAGTTCAGGTCTGAGACAGAACACTGAAGCTTTCTTT CASSSGLRQNTEAFF
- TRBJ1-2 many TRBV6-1 TGTGCCAGCTCCGACCTCCTTCTAGGCAACTATGGCTACACCTTC CASSDLLLGNYGYTF
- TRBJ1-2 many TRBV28 TGTGCCAGCAGTGTGGGATTTCTCTATGGCTACACCTTC CASSVGFLYGYTF
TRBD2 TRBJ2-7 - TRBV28 TGTGCCAGCAAAAACGGACTAGCGGGAGGGAGCTCCTACGAGCAGTACTTC CASKNGLAGGSSYEQYF
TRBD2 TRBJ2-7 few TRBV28 TGTGCCAGCAGTTTCTCGGGGGGAGGGCCTTACGAGCAGTACTTC CASSFSGGGPYEQYF
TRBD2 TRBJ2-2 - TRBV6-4 TGTGCCAGCAGTGACTCGCGGGAGGGCGGCGGGGAGCTGTTTTTT CASSDSREGGGELFF
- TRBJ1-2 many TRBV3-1 TGTGCCAGCAGCCACCCACAGATTAACTATGGCTACACCTTC CASSHPQINYGYTF
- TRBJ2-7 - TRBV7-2 TGTGCCACCACAAACCCCCCGGGTTTCGAGCAGTACTTC CATTNPPGFEQYF
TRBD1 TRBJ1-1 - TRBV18 TGTGCCAGCTCAGCCCCCTTCAGACAGGGGCAGAACACTGAAGCTTTCTTT CASSAPFRQGQNTEAFF
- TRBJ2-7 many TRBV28 TGTGCCAGCAGGCCCCCGGGGGAGGCATACGAGCAGTACTTC CASRPPGEAYEQYF
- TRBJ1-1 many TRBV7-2 TGTGCCAGCAGCTTACAGGTTGAAGCTTTCTTT CASSLQVEAFF
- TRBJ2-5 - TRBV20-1 TGCAGTGCTAGAGCCCCGGAGACCCAGTACTTC CSARAPETQYF
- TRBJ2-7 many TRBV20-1 TGCAGTGCTATAGGGCCGCTTGAGTTCGAGCAGTACTTC CSAIGPLEFEQYF
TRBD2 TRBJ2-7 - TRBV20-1 TGCAGTGCTAGAGATATGGCTAGCGGGAACCGGTACGAGCAGTACTTC CSARDMASGNRYEQYF
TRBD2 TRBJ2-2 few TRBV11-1 TGTGCCAGCAGCCCTCGGACTAGCGGGGCTTTTACGAACACCGGGGAGCTGTTTTTT CASSPRTSGAFTNTGELFF
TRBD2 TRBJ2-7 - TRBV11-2 TGTGCCAGCAGCCCAGTAAATCCGACGGGGGGGCGAGGTGTCGAGCAGTACTTC CASSPVNPTGGRGVEQYF
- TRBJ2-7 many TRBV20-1 TGCAGTGCTAGAGATCCGAGATTAGCAGGCTACGAGCAGTACTTC CSARDPRLAGYEQYF
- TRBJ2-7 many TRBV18 TGTGCCAGCTCACCCAACTCGGACAACGAGCAGTACTTC CASSPNSDNEQYF
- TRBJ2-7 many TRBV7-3 TGTGCCAGCAGCCCGGGAGCCACGCTGGGCGAGCAGTACTTC CASSPGATLGEQYF
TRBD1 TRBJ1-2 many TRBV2 TGTGCCAGCGGACAGGGGGCTCTTGGCTACACCTTC CASGQGALGYTF
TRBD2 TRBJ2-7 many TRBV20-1 TGCAGTGCTCCCTATAGTAGCGGGAGAGACTACGAGCAGTACTTC CSAPYSSGRDYEQYF
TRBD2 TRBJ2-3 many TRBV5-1 TGCGCCAGCAGGAACCCTCTTAGCGGGAGGGCCATGGATACGCAGTATTTT CASRNPLSGRAMDTQYF
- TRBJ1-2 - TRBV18 TGTGCCAGCTCAACGACAGCATCGGAGAACTATGGCTACACCTTC CASSTTASENYGYTF
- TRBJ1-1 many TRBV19 TGTGCCAGTACTCCAGGATGGGGCACTGAAGCTTTCTTT CASTPGWGTEAFF
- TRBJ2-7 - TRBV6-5 TGTGCCAGCAGTTACTCACCCCAATCCGAGCAGTACTTC CASSYSPQSEQYF
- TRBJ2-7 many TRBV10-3 TGTGCCATCAGTGCGAAGGACTACGAGCAGTACTTC CAISAKDYEQYF
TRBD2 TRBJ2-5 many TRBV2 TGTGCCAGCAGTGGTTGGACTAGCGGCTTGTCAGAGACCCAGTACTTC CASSGWTSGLSETQYF
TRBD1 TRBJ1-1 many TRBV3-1 TGTGCCAGCAGCCAAGACCCATCAGACAGGGCCCTGAACACTGAAGCTTTCTTT CASSQDPSDRALNTEAFF
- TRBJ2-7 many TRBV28 TGTGCCAGCAGTTTAGAGGGGAACTCCGAGCAGTACTTC CASSLEGNSEQYF
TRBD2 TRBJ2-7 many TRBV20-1 TGCAGTGCTAGTGTCGGGAGGACCTACGAGCAGTACTTC CSASVGRTYEQYF
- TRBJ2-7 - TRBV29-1 TGCAGCGTTGCACAGGGTGACTACGAGCAGTCCTTC CSVAQGDYEQSF
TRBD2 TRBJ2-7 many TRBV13 TGTGCCAGCAGCTTAGGCCTAGCGGGAGGGACCTGGGCTGATAGGTCCTACGAGCAGTACTTC CASSLGLAGGTWADRSYEQYF
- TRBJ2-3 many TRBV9 TGTGCCAGCAGCGAGTCAGGTTTCGGCACAGATACGCAGTATTTT CASSESGFGTDTQYF